The 8 T cell receptor beta chains presented below share a single source sample, sequenced in a study of response to subunit inactivated influenza vaccine. TCRdb reprocessed the RT-PCR reads with MiXCR, giving one entry per CDR3 protein. The sample has about 540,000 distinct CDR3 sequences, under 25% seen once. A further study also used this sample, focusing on T cells expressing NK-cell markers. According to that study: UMIs were included in TCR beta cDNA generated by 5'RACE template switching.

The sequencing here drew on CD4+ T cells sorted from PBMCs, taken roughly 12 days after vaccination. The receptor set was obtained from a man between 45 and 60 years old who received an inactivated influenza vaccine.

The V call is TRBV4-3, the J call TRBJ1-4, with D perhaps TRBD1 (5 bases). Germline loops: CDR1 LGHNA, CDR2 YSLEER. The ends were cut back, 4 bases at V and 6 bases at J, with 18 bases in the middle. This CDR3 spans 16 amino acids. CDR3 sequence: CASSRDGGRADEKLFF. The DNA of the CDR3 is TGCGCCAGCAGCCGCGATGGGGGGAGGGCGGATGAAAAACTGTTTTTT.

This clonotype was detected a few times. The rearrangement uses TRBV20-1 and TRBJ2-5; 8 bases are shared with TRBD1. The length of the CDR3 is 15 residues. Trimming removed 5 bases from V and 5 bases from J; junction bases left unmatched: 13. Germline V lookup: CDR1 DFQATT, CDR2 SNEGSKA (reference sequence). The CDR3 protein is CSAVGGQGRGETQYF. CDR3 coding DNA: TGCAGTGCTGTGGGTGGACAGGGCAGGGGGGAGACCCAGTACTTC.

This clonotype appeared a single time. The chain employs TRBV5-1 and TRBJ2-5, with 7 nucleotides matching TRBD1. CDR1 and CDR2 from the germline V gene are SGHRS and YFSETQ. The CDR3 contains 15 residues. V lost 0 bases, J lost 5 bases, and 7 bases stayed unmatched. The CDR3 loop reads CASSLVGQTHETQYF. Written as DNA, the CDR3 is TGCGCCAGCAGCTTGGTGGGACAGACCCATGAGACCCAGTACTTC.

This rearrangement joins TRBV14 to TRBJ2-5, with 10 nucleotides matching TRBD2. Germline V CDR1 and CDR2: SGHDN, FVKESK. V gave up 0 bases and J gave up 4 bases; unmatched junction bases: 8. CDR3 size: 17 residues. Here the CDR3 DNA reads TGTGCCAGCAGCCAAGAGTTTAGCGGGGGGCTGAGAGAGACCCAGTACTTC. As protein: CASSQEFSGGLRETQYF.

This clonotype was seen at least ten times. V and J are TRBV7-6 and TRBJ1-6; D remains unclear. The V and J ends lost 0 bases and 5 bases respectively, with 5 bases between them. The CDR3 runs 14 residues. The germline CDR1 and CDR2 sequences are SGHVS and FNYEAQ. CDR3 region: CASSLAGDNSPLHF. In nucleotides, the CDR3 is TGTGCCAGCAGCTTAGCTGGGGATAATTCACCCCTCCACTTT.

This sequence joins TRBV2 and TRBJ2-5; the D call may be TRBD1 or TRBD2 (6 bases each). The CDR3 consists of 14 residues. V gave up 7 bases and J gave up 2 bases, with 14 bases separating them. Germline V CDR1 and CDR2: SNHLY, FYNNEI. The CDR3 protein is CASKFGGRQETQYF. As DNA, the CDR3 is TGTGCCAGCAAATTTGGGGGGCGGCAAGAGACCCAGTACTTC.

This clonotype showed up just a few times. The chain links TRBV20-1 to TRBJ2-7, with TRBD2 matching over 14 bases. The CDR3 runs to 14 residues. Germline CDR1 DFQATT, CDR2 SNEGSKA (reference sequence). The V segment lost 4 bases and the J segment 6 bases; nucleotides outside the gene matches: 5. The CDR3: CSAMTSGRVFEQYF. The CDR3 DNA is TGCAGTGCTATGACTAGCGGGAGGGTTTTCGAGCAGTACTTC.

This clonotype was picked up a small number of times. The CDR3, as DNA: TGCGCCAGCAACCCAGGAGTGAACACCGGGGAGCTGTTTTTT. Translated: CASNPGVNTGELFF. V usage is TRBV5-1 and J usage is TRBJ2-2, with unresolved D. CDR3 length equals 14 residues. Germline CDR1 and CDR2: SGHRS and YFSETQ. Trimming took 6 bases from V and 1 from J, leaving 10 bases between them.